Here is one T cell receptor (beta chain) with its context. This clonotype has a count of ten or more. There is no known antigen for this receptor. Within one base of it there is no much larger clone, and no base qualities were kept. Library method: 5' RACE. Instrument on record: NextSeq 500. The TCR library protocol attached a unique molecular identifier to each TCR cDNA molecule to allow correction of PCR and sequencing errors. In the paper's pipeline: TCR identification, UMI-based error correction and CDR3 extraction were performed with Decombinator tools. TCRs above a frequency of 2 per 1,000, corresponding to the top 1% of the tumor frequency distribution, were defined as expanded. Renyi diversity was computed with the R vegan package after each repertoire had been subsampled 100 times to 5,000 TCRs. CDR3 similarity networks were built from amino acid triplet string-kernel similarity, connecting CDR3s with pairwise similarity above 0.82. Starting from the raw public reads, TCRdb applied fastp trimming at Q25, assembled clones with MiXCR and retained in-frame beta chains. Identical CDR3 protein sequences are pooled into one entry, listed with their most common genes and DNA. The V and J calls here are based on TCRdb, not the publication. The sample profile shows under 80,000 distinct CDR3 sequences; 6.3% of them were found once. About 15% of the sample is taken by the ten largest.

The sample originates from a study of spatial heterogeneity in lung cancer (dated by TCRdb to about 2019). About the investigation overall: More beta-chain than alpha-chain transcripts were consistently detected, likely reflecting higher beta-chain transcript abundance. In the raw uncorrected reads, each unique combination of TCR and UMI appeared more than ten times on average. Nonsynonymous mutation counts, determined by whole-exome sequencing of tumor tissue, were related to features of the TCR repertoire. In non-small cell lung cancer, the study made a quantitative comparison of TCR alpha and beta repertoires among multiple tumor regions, matched nontumor lung and blood. At surgery, 220 tumor regions, 61 to 75 matched nontumor lung samples and 45 to 60 PBMC samples were TCR-sequenced for both alpha and beta chains.

The time point label for this specimen denotes: sample taken at primary tumor resection. Samples were obtained from over 70 patients with early-stage, untreated non-small cell lung cancer from the lung TRACERx cohort. TCR sequencing used whole RNA extracted from tumor and nontumor lung tissue, or from cryopreserved PBMC samples, without cell sorting. Only patients with enough RNA available from two or more tumor regions were chosen for TCR sequencing. The CDR3 goes from the cysteine to the phenylalanine over 16 residues. Just the 48-base CDR3 DNA is kept, in frame starting at base 1. According to the germline V gene, CDR1 reads MNHEY and CDR2 reads SVGEGT. Trimming takes 7 bases off V and 8 bases off J; junction bases not matched to a gene: 16. The paper's findings and limits, for the study overall: Ubiquitous expanded tumor TCRs showed up in blood more often at tumor resection than at routine follow-up. Confirming at a functional level the hypothesis that regional TCRs recognize regional mutations was considered to require additional single-cell paired TCR alpha and beta sequencing.

This sequence was found in a female donor with early-stage non-small cell lung cancer. Sequences were derived from PBMCs, sampled at surgery. In this chain, TRBV6-2 or TRBV6-3 is recombined with TRBJ1-2; TRBD1 aligns with 10 central bases. The DNA reads TGTGCCAGCAATAAGCAGGTGACAGGGGGCCGATTGGGCTACACCTTC. It codes for CASNKQVTGGRLGYTF.